This T cell receptor beta chain was sequenced during a study of regulatory T cells in long-lasting Graves disease. The table lists this clonotype with many counts. Arm-PCR of CDR3 regions with iRepertoire HTBI primers generated TCR beta libraries. In the authors' methods: Among the samples, 60 or so TRBV and some 15 TRBJ segments were identified. TCRdb reprocessed the multiplex PCR reads with MiXCR, giving one entry per CDR3 protein. It is TCRdb's table, rather than the study itself, that gives the V and J calls and clone size. The sample lists 500,000 or so distinct CDR3 sequences, approximately 14% occurring once. Time point reported: newly diagnosed GD, antithyroid drugs for less than 3 months. After RNA was extracted from PBMCs, the TCR library was made from it. The sample also formed part of further work on T cells in Graves' hyperthyroidism and ophthalmopathy.

This sequence was found in a woman in her fifties or sixties with Graves disease. This specimen was peripheral blood mononuclear cells (PBMCs), taken at new diagnosis, from a patient treated with antithyroid drugs.

This CDR3 reads CASSSKAGGTDTQYF. The CDR3 DNA reads TGTGCCAGCTCATCGAAGGCGGGTGGCACAGATACGCAGTATTTT. V usage is TRBV18 and J usage is TRBJ2-3, with a possible D match to TRBD2 (5 bases). Trimming removed 5 bases from V and 1 base from J, with 13 bases in between. CDR1 is KGHSH, CDR2 LQKENI, per germline. The CDR3 consists of 15 residues.